Below are 15 T cell receptor beta chains sequenced from a single sample in a study of blood T cell repertoires in COVID-19. Libraries were prepared by immunoSEQ multiplex PCR; TCRdb keeps only in-frame clonotypes and omits some of them. The sample yields about 71,000 clones, around 84% seen once. Sequencing input: peripheral blood. These TCRs come from a man in his fifties with active COVID-19.

The rearrangement joins TRBV11-3 to TRBJ1-2, with D hard to call. This CDR3 has 16 amino acids. The germline V gene has CDR1 SGHNT and CDR2 YENEEA. The V end lost 5 bases, the J end lost 3 bases, and 19 bases lay between the germline ends. CDR3 DNA: TGTGCCAGCAGCCCGTTAGGTCCGGGGATGGACTATGGCTACACCTTC. Translated, it gives CASSPLGPGMDYGYTF.

The V gene is TRBV13, the J gene TRBJ2-3, with TRBD2 identical over 12 bases. The CDR3 is 16 amino acids. CDR1 PRHDT and CDR2 FYEKMQ come from the germline V gene (reference sequence). With 5 bases clipped from V and 2 bases from J, the junction kept 5 bases outside the gene matches. The CDR3 sequence is CASSARTSGITDTQYF. The CDR3 DNA reads TGTGCCAGCAGCGCCAGGACTAGCGGGATCACAGATACGCAGTATTTT.

This sequence joins TRBV2 and TRBJ2-1; TRBD2 aligns across 13 bases. The CDR3 runs 16 residues. V gave up 2 bases and J gave up 7 bases; unmatched junction bases: 5. Germline assignment: CDR1 SNHLY and CDR2 FYNNEI. CDR3: CASSEMGLAGRNEQFF. The CDR3 DNA reads TGTGCCAGCAGTGAAATGGGACTAGCGGGACGTAATGAGCAGTTCTTC.

The chain is built from TRBV18 and TRBJ2-7; 9 bases line up with TRBD1. V shed 0 bases, J shed 5 bases, and the junction held 8 bases outside the gene matches. The CDR3 loop spans 16 amino acids. Looked up from germline, CDR1 is KGHSH and CDR2 is LQKENI. CDR3 loop: CASSPPLGTGPNEQYF. The CDR3, as DNA: TGTGCCAGCTCACCACCGCTAGGGACAGGGCCGAACGAGCAGTACTTC.

The rearrangement links TRBV11-2 to TRBJ1-3; TRBD1 agrees at 10 bases. V shed 2 bases and J 4 bases; nucleotides not matched to a gene: 11. CDR3 length: 18 amino acids. CDR1 and CDR2 from the germline V gene are SGHAT and FQNNGV. CDR3 sequence (DNA): TGTGCCAGCAGCTTAAGATTCTGGGACAGGGGTGGAGGAAACACCATATATTTT. It codes for CASSLRFWDRGGGNTIYF.

The genes are TRBV10-3 and TRBJ2-1; 8 nucleotides agree with TRBD2. The CDR3 spans 16 residues. Trimming took 4 bases from V and 3 from J; bases not matched to a gene: 8. CDR1 is ENHRY and CDR2 is SYGVKD in the germline V gene. The CDR3 DNA sequence: TGTGCCATCAGTGTGGGGCTTAGCGGGGTCTACAATGAGCAGTTCTTC. This codes for CAISVGLSGVYNEQFF.

This sequence joins TRBV5-1 and TRBJ2-3; D possibly corresponds to TRBD2 (5 bases). This CDR3 has 14 residues. V was shortened by 4 bases and J by 5 bases, with 14 bases between the two germline ends. CDR1 is SGHRS and CDR2 is YFSETQ in the germline V gene. The DNA of the CDR3 is TGCGCCAGCAGCCCCACCCGGGCGGGAGATACGCAGTATTTT. Amino acids: CASSPTRAGDTQYF.

This chain uses TRBV19 with TRBJ2-7, with D possibly being TRBD1 (6 bases). Germline CDR1 is LNHDA and CDR2 is SQIVND (reference sequence). The CDR3 covers 14 residues. V gave up 0 bases and J gave up 5 bases, with 11 bases separating them. The CDR3 is CASSIEYRVHEQYF. CDR3 DNA sequence: TGTGCCAGTAGTATAGAATACAGGGTCCACGAGCAGTACTTC.

This clone was detected once. This rearrangement joins TRBV7-2 to TRBJ1-1; TRBD1 is a possible D gene (5 bases). The CDR3 contains 13 residues. From germline, CDR1 is SGHTA and CDR2 FQGNSA. The V end was cut by 1 base, the J end by 7 bases, with 10 bases between. The CDR3 here is CASSLVGQREAFF. The CDR3 coding sequence is TGTGCCAGCAGCTTAGTGGGGCAACGTGAAGCTTTCTTT.

CDR3 in amino acids: CASIRRGSGLLDEAFF. CDR3 sequence (DNA): TGTGCCAGCATCCGTAGGGGATCTGGGTTATTAGATGAAGCTTTCTTT. The gene calls are TRBV7-9 and TRBJ1-1; D might be TRBD1 (5 bases). This CDR3 is built from 16 residues. Trimming pared 7 bases from V and 7 bases from J, leaving 25 bases between. Germline V CDR1 and CDR2: SEHNR, FQNEAQ (reference sequence).

The gene calls are TRBV1 and TRBJ1-6; the D call TRBD1 from the table was never checked on the DNA. TRBV1 is described as a pseudogene. The CDR3 loop spans 17 amino acids. CDR3 amino acids: CTSFGTGGKHYNSPLHF. DNA for the CDR3: TGCACCAGCTTCGGGACAGGGGGTAAGCACTATAATTCACCCCTCCACTTT.

This chain joins TRBV7-6 and TRBJ2-2; a weak D match, TRBD2 (6 bases). The CDR3 consists of 15 residues. From germline, CDR1 is SGHVS and CDR2 FNYEAQ. Trimming removed 5 bases at V and 0 bases at J, with 10 bases between. CDR3 in amino acids: CASSLSGTNTGELFF. The DNA for the CDR3 is TGTGCCAGCAGCCTTAGCGGTACGAACACCGGGGAGCTGTTTTTT.

J is TRBJ1-5 and V is TRBV6-1; D not resolved. From germline, CDR1 is MNHNS and CDR2 SASEGT. This CDR3 is built from 15 residues. V was pared by 1 base and J by 4 bases, with 11 bases between. The CDR3 here is CASSEVNVNNQPQHF. The CDR3 nucleotides read TGTGCCAGCAGTGAAGTAAATGTTAATAATCAGCCCCAGCATTTT.

This clone was found a few times. This rearrangement joins TRBV12-3 or TRBV12-4 to TRBJ1-1; perhaps TRBD1 as D (5 bases). The CDR3 has 13 amino acids. Trimming stripped 6 bases from V and 3 bases from J, with 11 bases between. DNA for the CDR3: TGTGCCAGCAGGGTGGGGGGGTACACTGAAGCTTTCTTT. This sequence encodes CASRVGGYTEAFF.

Only a few counts were recorded for this clone. The chain couples TRBV3-1 (or the pseudogene TRBV3-2) to TRBJ1-6; the D gene is possibly TRBD1 (5 bases). V lost 0 bases and J lost 6, with 9 bases in between. The length of the CDR3 is 15 residues. The V gene's germline CDR1 is LGHDT and CDR2 YNNKEL (reference sequence). For the CDR3, the DNA is TGTGCCAGCAGCCAAGATTGGGGGGGTAATTCACCCCTCCACTTT. This codes for CASSQDWGGNSPLHF.